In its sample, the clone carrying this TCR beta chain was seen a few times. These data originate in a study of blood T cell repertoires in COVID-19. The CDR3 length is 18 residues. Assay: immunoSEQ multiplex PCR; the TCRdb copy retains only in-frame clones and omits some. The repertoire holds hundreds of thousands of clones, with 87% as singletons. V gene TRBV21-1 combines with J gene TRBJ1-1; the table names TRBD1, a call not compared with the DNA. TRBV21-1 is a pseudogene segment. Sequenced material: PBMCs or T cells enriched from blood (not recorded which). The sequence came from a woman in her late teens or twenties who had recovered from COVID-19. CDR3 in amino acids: CASSKEAPQGARDTEAFF. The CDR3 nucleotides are TGTGCCAGCAGCAAAGAGGCCCCACAGGGGGCGCGGGACACTGAAGCTTTCTTT.